The clone carrying this TCR beta chain has a handful of counts. Its specificity is unknown. The CDR3 extends over 17 amino acids. Deletions cut 4 bases from V and 0 bases from J, with 17 bases between. The germline gives CDR1 MNHEY, CDR2 SMNVEV (reference sequence). Preparation of the TCRbeta library used unique molecular identifiers. TCRdb re-derived calls from the PCR reads in MiXCR, one entry per CDR3 protein. The sample contains about 600,000 distinct CDR3 sequences, 20% to 25% of which appear only once. This specimen belongs to a study of T-cell reconstitution after alpha-beta-depleted transplantation in children. Findings and caveats of the study: As was reported, about two months after transplant, alpha-beta T cells came from several hundred expanded graft clones. Surviving recipient T cells and thymic progenitors underlay high day-60 TCRbeta diversity in some patients.

This chain connects TRBV27 to TRBJ2-3, with D possibly being TRBD1 (5 bases). Sequenced here: PBMCs, mostly from graft donor cells, sampled 360 days after TCRalphabeta/CD19-depleted stem cell transplant. The receptor was derived from a boy younger than two who had a stem cell transplant for acute myeloid leukemia, so the T cells may come from the graft donor. The CDR3 loop reads CASSSYVGRASTDTQYF. The CDR3 nucleotides are TGTGCCAGCAGTTCGTATGTGGGGCGTGCTAGCACAGATACGCAGTATTTT.